These T cell receptor beta chains were read from a single sample in a study of graft-versus-host responses after intestinal transplantation. Sequencing used immunoSEQ multiplex PCR; TCRdb keeps in-frame clones, though not all of them. The sample holds approximately 3,000 clones, roughly 91% seen once. This specimen was bone marrow, taken roughly 390 days after transplant. The receptors here all came from a human patient who received an intestinal transplant, so some T cells may come from the graft donor. CDR3s include the opening cysteine and the closing phenylalanine or tryptophan. The D gene is left open where the match is weak. Clone size, where shown, is once, few, many, or a class for clones that have expanded.

abundance,d_gene,v_gene,j_gene,CDR3nt,CDR3aa
-,TRBD2,TRBV6-9,TRBJ2-3,TGTGCCAGCAGTTACTGGGGGGGTGATACGCAGTATTTT,CASSYWGGDTQYF
-,-,TRBV6-5,TRBJ2-7,TGTGCCAGCAGCTCTCTAGACCCCGGGGAGGACGAGCAGTACTTC,CASSSLDPGEDEQYF
-,-,TRBV5-1,TRBJ1-4,TGCGCCAGCAGTCCGGGCCTAGGGGATGAAAAACTGTTTTTT,CASSPGLGDEKLFF
-,-,TRBV7-2,TRBJ1-1,TGTGCCAGCACCCCAGTGGGGGGCTACACTGAAGCTTTCTTT,CASTPVGGYTEAFF
-,-,TRBV6-5,TRBJ1-5,TGTGCCAGCAGTTCCACAGGGTATAGCAATCAGCCCCAGCATTTT,CASSSTGYSNQPQHF
-,-,TRBV10-1,TRBJ1-1,TGCGCCAGCAGTGGGGGGGCAGCTTTCTTT,CASSGGAAFF
-,-,TRBV6-6,TRBJ2-5,TGTGCCAGCAGCCAAGTAGAGACCCAGTACTTC,CASSQVETQYF
once,-,TRBV7-3,TRBJ1-1,TGTGCCAGCAGCTTGATAGGGGGGAACACTGAAGCTTTCTTT,CASSLIGGNTEAFF
-,TRBD1,TRBV11-2,TRBJ2-7,TGTGCCAGCAGCTTAGTGGGACAGGGGTACGAGCAGTACTTC,CASSLVGQGYEQYF
-,TRBD2,TRBV6-6,TRBJ2-5,TGTGCCAGCAGTTGGGTAGCGGGGCAAGAGACCCAGTACTTC,CASSWVAGQETQYF
-,-,TRBV6-5,TRBJ2-5,TGTGCCAGCAGTTTCAGGGTTGCGGAGACCCAGTACTTC,CASSFRVAETQYF
-,-,TRBV21-1,TRBJ2-7,TGTGCCAGCAGCAAAGATTCCGGGAGACTAGCGGGAGTCTTTGGTACCTACGAGCAGTACTTC,CASSKDSGRLAGVFGTYEQYF
-,-,TRBV28,TRBJ1-2,TGTGCCAGCCAAGGGGGGGGCTATGGCTACACCTTC,CASQGGGYGYTF
-,-,TRBV14,TRBJ2-3,TGTGCCAGCAGCCCCGGACACGGCCCCACAGATACGCAGTATTTT,CASSPGHGPTDTQYF
-,TRBD2,TRBV7-2,TRBJ2-7,TGTGCCAGCAGCCTCCAGCGGGGGGTCGAGCAGTACTTC,CASSLQRGVEQYF
once,-,TRBV7-6,TRBJ1-1,TGTGCCAGCAGCTTACAAGGCCTGAACACTGAAGCTTTCTTT,CASSLQGLNTEAFF
-,-,TRBV19,TRBJ2-7,TGTGCCAGTTCTTCCGACGGGAGCTCCTACGAGCAGTACTTC,CASSSDGSSYEQYF
once,-,TRBV2,TRBJ2-1,TGTGCCAGCAGTGAAAGGGGTAGCTCCTACAATGAGCAGTTCTTC,CASSERGSSYNEQFF
-,-,TRBV4-1,TRBJ1-6,TGCGCCAGCAGCCAAGAGAGACAGTATAATTCACCCCTCCACTTT,CASSQERQYNSPLHF
-,-,TRBV28,TRBJ1-3,TGTGCCAGCAGTTTGCGGCAGGCCCCCTCTGGAAACACCATATATTTT,CASSLRQAPSGNTIYF
-,-,TRBV6-1,TRBJ1-3,TGTGCCAGCAGTGAAGAGAGAAACACCATATATTTT,CASSEERNTIYF
-,TRBD2,TRBV6-1,TRBJ2-1,TGTGCCAGCAGTGCAGGACTAGCGCGCAACAATGAGCAGTTCTTC,CASSAGLARNNEQFF
once,-,TRBV6-1,TRBJ1-5,TGTGCCAGCAGTGAACTTGGCAGTAGCAATCAGCCCCAGCATTTT,CASSELGSSNQPQHF
-,TRBD1,TRBV2,TRBJ2-7,TGTGCCAGCGGCTATAACCCGGGACAGGGGGCTTTGATCAGCTACGAGCAGTACTTC,CASGYNPGQGALISYEQYF
-,-,TRBV9,TRBJ2-7,TGTGCCAGCAGCGTAGGGAGCGGGTCGTACGAGCAGTACTTC,CASSVGSGSYEQYF
-,-,TRBV6-5,TRBJ2-7,TGTGCCAGCAGTCCCTGGACAGGAATTGGGGGGGAGCAGTACTTC,CASSPWTGIGGEQYF
-,TRBD1,TRBV7-8,TRBJ1-5,TGTGCCAGCAGCTTAGAAGGGACAGGTGATCAGCCCCAGCATTTT,CASSLEGTGDQPQHF
-,-,TRBV21-1,TRBJ2-7,TGTGCCAGCAGCAAGGCCCCGGGACACACACCCTACGAGCAGTACTTC,CASSKAPGHTPYEQYF
-,-,TRBV5-1,TRBJ2-7,TGCGCCAGCAGCTTGAAGGGCTACGAGCAGTACTTC,CASSLKGYEQYF
-,TRBD1,TRBV18,TRBJ2-3,TGTGCCAGCTCCCCCATTATCCGGGTGTCCGGGACAGGGGAAGAAGATACGCAGTATTTT,CASSPIIRVSGTGEEDTQYF
-,TRBD1,TRBV5-1,TRBJ2-3,TGCGCCAGCAGCTTGGCGGGGGGACAGGGACTCACAGATACGCAGTATTTT,CASSLAGGQGLTDTQYF
-,-,TRBV5-5,TRBJ2-5,TGTGCCAGCAGCTTGGCCGGTTTGGGGGAGGAGACCCAGTACTTC,CASSLAGLGEETQYF
-,-,TRBV6-5,TRBJ1-1,TGTGCCAGCAGTGAAGTAGGTCGGTACACTGAAGCTTTCTTT,CASSEVGRYTEAFF
-,-,TRBV7-3,TRBJ2-2,TGTGCCAGCAGCTTATGGATGAACACCGGGGAGCTGTTTTTT,CASSLWMNTGELFF
-,-,TRBV5-4,TRBJ1-2,TGTGCCAGCAGCTTCACAGGGCGCTACCACTATGGCTACACCTTC,CASSFTGRYHYGYTF
-,TRBD1,TRBV28,TRBJ1-5,TGTGCCAGCAGTCTCGAAGGGACAGTTAGCAATCAGCCCCAGCATTTT,CASSLEGTVSNQPQHF
once,TRBD2,TRBV28,TRBJ2-1,TGTGCCAGCACCCCCAGACTAGCGGACAACTACAATGAGCAGTTCTTC,CASTPRLADNYNEQFF